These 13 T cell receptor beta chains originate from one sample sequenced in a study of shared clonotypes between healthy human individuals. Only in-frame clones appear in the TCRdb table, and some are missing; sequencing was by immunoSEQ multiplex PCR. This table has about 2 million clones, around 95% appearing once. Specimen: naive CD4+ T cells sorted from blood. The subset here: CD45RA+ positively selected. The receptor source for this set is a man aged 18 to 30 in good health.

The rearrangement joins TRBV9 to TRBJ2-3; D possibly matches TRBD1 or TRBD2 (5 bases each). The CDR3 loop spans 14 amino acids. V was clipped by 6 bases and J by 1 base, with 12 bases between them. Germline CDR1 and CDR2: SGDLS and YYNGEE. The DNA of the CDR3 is TGTGCCAGCACGACTGGGGGACGCACAGATACGCAGTATTTT. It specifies CASTTGGRTDTQYF. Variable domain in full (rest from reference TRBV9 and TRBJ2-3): DSGVTQTPKHLITATGQRVTLRCSPRSGDLSVYWYQQSLDQGLQFLIQYYNGEERAKGNILERFSAQQFPDLHSELNLSSLELGDSALYFCASTTGGRTDTQYFGPGTRLTVL.

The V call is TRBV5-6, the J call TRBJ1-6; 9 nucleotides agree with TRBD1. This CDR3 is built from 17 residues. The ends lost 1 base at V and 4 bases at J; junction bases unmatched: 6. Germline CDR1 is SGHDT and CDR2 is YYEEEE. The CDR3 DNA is TGTGCCAGCAGCTTGAGGGGACAGGGCACTTATAATTCACCCCTCCACTTT. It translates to CASSLRGQGTYNSPLHF.

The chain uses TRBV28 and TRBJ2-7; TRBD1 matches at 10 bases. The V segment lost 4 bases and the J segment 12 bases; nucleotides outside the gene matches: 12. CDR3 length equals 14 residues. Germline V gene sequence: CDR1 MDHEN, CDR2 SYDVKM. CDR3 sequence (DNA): TGTGCCAGCAGTTCGGGACAGGGGTGGCGCGCGACGTACTTC. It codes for CASSSGQGWRATYF.

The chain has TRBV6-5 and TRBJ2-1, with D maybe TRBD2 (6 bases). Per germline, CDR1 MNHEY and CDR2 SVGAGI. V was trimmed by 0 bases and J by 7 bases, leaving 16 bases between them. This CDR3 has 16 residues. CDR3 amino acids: CASSYSGSGSRNEQFF. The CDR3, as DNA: TGTGCCAGCAGTTACTCGGGGTCCGGGAGTCGGAATGAGCAGTTCTTC.

CDR3 loop: CASSIPRTGALPIEQYF. In DNA form, the CDR3 reads TGTGCCAGTAGTATCCCCCGGACAGGGGCGCTCCCCATCGAGCAGTACTTC. The V gene is TRBV19, the J gene TRBJ2-7; 9 bases fit TRBD1. The CDR3 has 17 residues. Germline assignment: CDR1 LNHDA and CDR2 SQIVND (reference sequence). Losses at the gene ends were 3 bases for V and 6 bases for J; bases not matched to a gene: 15.

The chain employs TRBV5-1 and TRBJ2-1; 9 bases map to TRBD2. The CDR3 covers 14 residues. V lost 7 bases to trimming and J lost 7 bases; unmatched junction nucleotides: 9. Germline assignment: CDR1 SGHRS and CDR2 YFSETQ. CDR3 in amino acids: CASSDSGRWNEQFF. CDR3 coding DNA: TGCGCCAGCTCGGATAGCGGGAGATGGAATGAGCAGTTCTTC.

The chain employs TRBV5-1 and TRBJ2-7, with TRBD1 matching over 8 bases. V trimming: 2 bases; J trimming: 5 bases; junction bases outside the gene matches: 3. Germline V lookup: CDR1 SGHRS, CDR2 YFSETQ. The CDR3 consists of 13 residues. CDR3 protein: CASSLQGENEQYF. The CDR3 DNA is TGCGCCAGCAGCTTACAGGGGGAGAACGAGCAGTACTTC. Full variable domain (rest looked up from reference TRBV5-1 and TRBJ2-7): KAGVTQTPRYLIKTRGQQVTLSCSPISGHRSVSWYQQTPGQGLQFLFEYFSETQRNKGNFPGRFSGRQFSNSRSEMNVSTLELGDSALYLCASSLQGENEQYFGPGTRLTVT.

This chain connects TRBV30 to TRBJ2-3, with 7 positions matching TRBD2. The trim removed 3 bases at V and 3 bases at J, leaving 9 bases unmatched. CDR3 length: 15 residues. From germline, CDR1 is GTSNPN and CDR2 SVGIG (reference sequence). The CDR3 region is CAWSAAGTSTDTQYF. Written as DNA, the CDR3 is TGTGCCTGGAGCGCAGCGGGAACTTCAACAGATACGCAGTATTTT.

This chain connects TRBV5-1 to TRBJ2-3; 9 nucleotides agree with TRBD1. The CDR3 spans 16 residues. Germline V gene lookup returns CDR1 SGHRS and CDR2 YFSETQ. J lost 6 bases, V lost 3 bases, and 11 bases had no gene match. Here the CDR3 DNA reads TGCGCCAGCAGCTGGGACACAGGGGGCGGTAGGGATACGCAGTATTTT. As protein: CASSWDTGGGRDTQYF.

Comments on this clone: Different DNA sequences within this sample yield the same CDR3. The CDR3 coding sequence is TGTGCCAGCAGTCTCCCAAATTCACCCCTCCACTTT. Amino acids: CASSLPNSPLHF. This chain links TRBV6-5 with TRBJ1-6; no clear D gene. CDR1 is MNHEY and CDR2 is SVGAGI in the germline V gene. Trimming removed 5 bases at V and 7 bases at J, with 6 bases between. CDR3 length equals 12 residues.

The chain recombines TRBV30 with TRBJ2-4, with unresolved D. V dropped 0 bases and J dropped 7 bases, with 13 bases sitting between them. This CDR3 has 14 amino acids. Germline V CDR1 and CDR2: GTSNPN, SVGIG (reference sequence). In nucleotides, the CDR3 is TGTGCCTGGAGTGTAGATGGCAGTTTTAACATTCAGTACTTC. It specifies CAWSVDGSFNIQYF.

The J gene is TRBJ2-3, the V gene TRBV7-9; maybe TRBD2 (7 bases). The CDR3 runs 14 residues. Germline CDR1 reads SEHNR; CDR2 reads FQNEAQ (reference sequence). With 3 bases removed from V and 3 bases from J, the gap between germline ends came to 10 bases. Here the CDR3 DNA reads TGTGCCAGCAGCTTCGGGGGGCCTACAGATACGCAGTATTTT. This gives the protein CASSFGGPTDTQYF.

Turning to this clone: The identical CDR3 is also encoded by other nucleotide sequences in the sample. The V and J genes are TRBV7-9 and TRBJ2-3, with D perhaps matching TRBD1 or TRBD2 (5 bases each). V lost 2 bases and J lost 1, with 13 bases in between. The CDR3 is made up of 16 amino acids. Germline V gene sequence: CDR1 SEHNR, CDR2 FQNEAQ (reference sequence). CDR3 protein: CASSLRSQGGTDTQYF. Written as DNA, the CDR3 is TGTGCCAGCAGCTTAAGGTCCCAGGGAGGCACAGATACGCAGTATTTT.